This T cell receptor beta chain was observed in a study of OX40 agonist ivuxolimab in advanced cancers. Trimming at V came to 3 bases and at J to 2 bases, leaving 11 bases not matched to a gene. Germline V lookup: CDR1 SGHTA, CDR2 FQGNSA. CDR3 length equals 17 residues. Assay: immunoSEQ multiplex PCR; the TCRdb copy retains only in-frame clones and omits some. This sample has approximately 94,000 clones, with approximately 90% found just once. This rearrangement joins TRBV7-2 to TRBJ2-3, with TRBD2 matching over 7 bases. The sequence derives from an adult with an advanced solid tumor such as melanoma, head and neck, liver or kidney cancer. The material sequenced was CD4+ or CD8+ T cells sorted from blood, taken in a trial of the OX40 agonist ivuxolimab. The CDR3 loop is CASSLGPSGLITDTQYF. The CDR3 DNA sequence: TGTGCCAGCAGCTTGGGCCCTAGCGGACTAATCACAGATACGCAGTATTTT.